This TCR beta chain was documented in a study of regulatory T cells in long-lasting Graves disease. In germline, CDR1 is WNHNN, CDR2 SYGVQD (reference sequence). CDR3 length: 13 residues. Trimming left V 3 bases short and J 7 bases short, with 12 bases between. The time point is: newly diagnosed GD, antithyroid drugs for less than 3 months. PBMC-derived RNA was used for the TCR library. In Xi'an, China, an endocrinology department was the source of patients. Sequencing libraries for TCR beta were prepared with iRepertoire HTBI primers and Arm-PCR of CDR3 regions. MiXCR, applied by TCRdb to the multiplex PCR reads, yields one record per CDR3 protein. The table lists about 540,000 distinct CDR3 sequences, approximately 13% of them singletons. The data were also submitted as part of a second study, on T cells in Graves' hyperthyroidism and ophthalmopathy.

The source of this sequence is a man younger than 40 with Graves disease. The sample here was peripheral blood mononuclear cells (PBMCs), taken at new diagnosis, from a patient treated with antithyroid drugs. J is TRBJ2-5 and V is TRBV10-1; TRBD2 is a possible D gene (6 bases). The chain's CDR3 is CASSEEEGRTQYF. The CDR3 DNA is TGCGCCAGCAGTGAAGAGGAGGGCCGGACCCAGTACTTC.